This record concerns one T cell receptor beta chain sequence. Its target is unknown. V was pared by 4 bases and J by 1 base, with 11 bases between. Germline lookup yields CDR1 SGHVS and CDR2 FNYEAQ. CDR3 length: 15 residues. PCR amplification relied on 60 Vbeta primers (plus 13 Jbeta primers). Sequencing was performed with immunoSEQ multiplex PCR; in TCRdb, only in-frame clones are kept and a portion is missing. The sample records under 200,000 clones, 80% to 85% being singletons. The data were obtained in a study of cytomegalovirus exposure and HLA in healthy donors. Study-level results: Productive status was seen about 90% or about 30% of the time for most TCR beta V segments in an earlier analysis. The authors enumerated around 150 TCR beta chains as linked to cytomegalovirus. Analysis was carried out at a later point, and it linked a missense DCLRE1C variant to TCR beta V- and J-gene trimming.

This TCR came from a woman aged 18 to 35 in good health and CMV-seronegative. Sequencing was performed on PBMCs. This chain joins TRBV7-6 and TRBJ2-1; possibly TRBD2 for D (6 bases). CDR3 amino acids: CASSSGGNSYNEQFF. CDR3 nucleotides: TGTGCCAGCAGCTCAGGCGGGAATTCCTACAATGAGCAGTTCTTC.